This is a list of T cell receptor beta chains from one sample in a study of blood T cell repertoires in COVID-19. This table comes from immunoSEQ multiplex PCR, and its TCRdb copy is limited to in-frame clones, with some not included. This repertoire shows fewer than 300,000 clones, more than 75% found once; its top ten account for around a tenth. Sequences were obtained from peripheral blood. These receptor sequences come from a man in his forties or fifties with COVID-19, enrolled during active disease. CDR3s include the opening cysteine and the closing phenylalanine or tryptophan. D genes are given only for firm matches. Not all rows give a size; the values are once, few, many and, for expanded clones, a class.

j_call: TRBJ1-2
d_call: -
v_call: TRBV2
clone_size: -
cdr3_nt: TGTGCCAGCACCACAGGGTTGAGGTATGGCTACACCTTC
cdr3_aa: CASTTGLRYGYTF

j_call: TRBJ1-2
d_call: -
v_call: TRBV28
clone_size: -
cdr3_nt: TGTGCCAGCAGTTCACAGGGATTTGGCTACACCTTC
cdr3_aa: CASSSQGFGYTF

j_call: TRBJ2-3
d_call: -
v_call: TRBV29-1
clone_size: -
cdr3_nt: TGCAGCGTTGAAGATCACGGACTCGGGGATGTGGCGCAGTATTTT
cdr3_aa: CSVEDHGLGDVAQYF

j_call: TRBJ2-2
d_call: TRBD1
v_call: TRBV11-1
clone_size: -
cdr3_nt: TGTGCCAGCAGCTTAGGGACAGGGGGCTACACCGGGGAGCTGTTTTTT
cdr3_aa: CASSLGTGGYTGELFF

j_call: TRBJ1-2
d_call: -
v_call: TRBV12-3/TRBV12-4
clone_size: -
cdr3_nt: TGTGCCAGCAGTAGGGACACAAACTATGGCTACACCTTC
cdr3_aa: CASSRDTNYGYTF

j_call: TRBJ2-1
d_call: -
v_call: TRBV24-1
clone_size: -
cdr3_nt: TGTGCCACCAGTGACGGGATTTATAATGAGCAGTTCTTC
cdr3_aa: CATSDGIYNEQFF

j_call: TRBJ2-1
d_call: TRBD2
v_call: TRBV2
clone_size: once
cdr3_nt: TGTGCCAGCCAGGCAGTTAGTAGCGGGTCGGAGGGTGAGCAGTTCTTC
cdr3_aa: CASQAVSSGSEGEQFF

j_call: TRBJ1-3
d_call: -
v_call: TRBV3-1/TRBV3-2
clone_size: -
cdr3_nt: TGTGCCAGCAGCCTCGGGGGGGTTGGAAACACCATATATTTT
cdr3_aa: CASSLGGVGNTIYF

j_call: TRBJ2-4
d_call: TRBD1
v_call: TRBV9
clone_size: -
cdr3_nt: TGTGCCAGCAGCGTGACAGGGGAAAACATTCAGTACTTC
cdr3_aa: CASSVTGENIQYF

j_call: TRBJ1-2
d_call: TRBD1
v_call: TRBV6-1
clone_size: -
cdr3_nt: TGTGCCAGCAGTGACGTTCGGACAGGGCTAGACGGCTACACCTTC
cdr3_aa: CASSDVRTGLDGYTF

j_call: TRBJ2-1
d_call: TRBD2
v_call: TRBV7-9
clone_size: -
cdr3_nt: TGTGCCAGCAGCTTAATAGAGTTAGCGGGAGGGCGGCGAGAGCAGTTCTTC
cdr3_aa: CASSLIELAGGRREQFF

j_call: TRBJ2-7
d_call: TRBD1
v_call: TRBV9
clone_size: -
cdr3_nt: TGTGCCAGCAGCGTAGGGACAGGGTCCCCCTACGAGCAGTACTTC
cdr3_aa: CASSVGTGSPYEQYF

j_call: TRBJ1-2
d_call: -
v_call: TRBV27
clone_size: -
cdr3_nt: TGTGCCAGCAGTTTATCAGGCGGAGGAGTCTATGGCTACACCTTC
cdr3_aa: CASSLSGGGVYGYTF

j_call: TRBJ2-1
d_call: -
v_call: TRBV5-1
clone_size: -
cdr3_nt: TGCGCCAGCAGCTTAAAGAATTCCTACTCCAATGAGCAGTTCTTC
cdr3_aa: CASSLKNSYSNEQFF

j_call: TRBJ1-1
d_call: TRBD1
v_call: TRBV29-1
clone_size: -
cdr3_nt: TGCAGCGTTGAAGTCCGGGACAGGGGGCATACTGAAGCTTTCTTT
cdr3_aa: CSVEVRDRGHTEAFF

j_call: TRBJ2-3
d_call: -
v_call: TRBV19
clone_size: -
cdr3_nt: TGTGCCAGTAGTAGGACAGTGCGCACAGATACGCAGTATTTT
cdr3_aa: CASSRTVRTDTQYF

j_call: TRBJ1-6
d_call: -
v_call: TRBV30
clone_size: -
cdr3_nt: TGTGCCTGGAGTGTACGGGGGAGCTCCTATAATTCACCCCTCCACTTT
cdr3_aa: CAWSVRGSSYNSPLHF

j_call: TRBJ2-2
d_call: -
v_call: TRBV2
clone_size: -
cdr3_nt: TGTGCCAGCAGACTAGATTTACCCGGGGAGCTGTTTTTT
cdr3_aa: CASRLDLPGELFF

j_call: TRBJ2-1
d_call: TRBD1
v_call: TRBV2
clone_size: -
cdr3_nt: TGTGCCAGCAGAGTGGGACAGGGATCCTACAATGAGCAGTTCTTC
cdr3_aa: CASRVGQGSYNEQFF

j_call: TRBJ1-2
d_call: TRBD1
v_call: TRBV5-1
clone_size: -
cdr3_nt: TGCGCCAGCAGCTTGGGGTCAGGGGGCGACTATGGCTACACCTTC
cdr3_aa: CASSLGSGGDYGYTF

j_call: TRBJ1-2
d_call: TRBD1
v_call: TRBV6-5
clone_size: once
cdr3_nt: TGTGCCAGCAGTTACTACAGGGGGCACTTCCACTATGGCTACACCTTC
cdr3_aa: CASSYYRGHFHYGYTF

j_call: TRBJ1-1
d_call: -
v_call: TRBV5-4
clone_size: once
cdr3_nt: TGTGCCAGCAGCTTGGTAGGGGTGAACACTGAAGCTTTCTTT
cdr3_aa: CASSLVGVNTEAFF

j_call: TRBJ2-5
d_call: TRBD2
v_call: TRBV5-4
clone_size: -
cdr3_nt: TGTGCCAGCAGCTTGGGCCGGGGGGGGCCCCAGCCCCAGTACTTC
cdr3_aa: CASSLGRGGPQPQYF

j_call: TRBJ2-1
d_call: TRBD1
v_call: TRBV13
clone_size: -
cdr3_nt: TGTGCCAGCAGCTTAGTACAGGGGGTAAATTTCGAGCTCTACAATGAGCAGTTCTTC
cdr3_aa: CASSLVQGVNFELYNEQFF

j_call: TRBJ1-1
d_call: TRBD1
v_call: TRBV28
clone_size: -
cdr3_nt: TGTGCCAGCAGTTTTAACAGGGGGCAAGCTTTCTTT
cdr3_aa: CASSFNRGQAFF

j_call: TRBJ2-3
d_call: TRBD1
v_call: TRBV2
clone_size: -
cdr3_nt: TGTGCCAGCAGACCCAGGACAGGGGAGGCAGATACGCAGTATTTT
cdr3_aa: CASRPRTGEADTQYF

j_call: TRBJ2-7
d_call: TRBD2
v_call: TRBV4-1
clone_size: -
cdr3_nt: TGCGCCAGCAGCCAAGGACTAGCGGGACGCTCCTACGAGCAGTACTTC
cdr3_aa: CASSQGLAGRSYEQYF

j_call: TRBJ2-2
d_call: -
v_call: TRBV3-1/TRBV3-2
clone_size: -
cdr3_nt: TGTGCCAGCAGCCCTTATCTCGGGGAGCTGTTTTTT
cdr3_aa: CASSPYLGELFF

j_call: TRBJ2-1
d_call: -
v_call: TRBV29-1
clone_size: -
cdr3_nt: TGCAGCGTTGATGACGGGAGTGGCTCCTACAATGAGCAGTTCTTC
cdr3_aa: CSVDDGSGSYNEQFF

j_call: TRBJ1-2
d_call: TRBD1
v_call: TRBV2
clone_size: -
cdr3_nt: TGTGCCAGCACACCCCCGGGACAGGCGGGCTATGGCTACACCTTC
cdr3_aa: CASTPPGQAGYGYTF

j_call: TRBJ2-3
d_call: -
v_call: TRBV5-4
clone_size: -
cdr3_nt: TGTGCCAGCAGCATGACAGGGACTAGCACAGATACGCAGTATTTT
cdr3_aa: CASSMTGTSTDTQYF

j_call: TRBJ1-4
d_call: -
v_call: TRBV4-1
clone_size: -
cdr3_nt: TGCGCCAGCAGCCAGTACAGGGCTACTAATGAAAAACTGTTTTTT
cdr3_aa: CASSQYRATNEKLFF

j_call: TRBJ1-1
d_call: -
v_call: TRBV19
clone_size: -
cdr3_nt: TGTGCCAGTCGAATTCGGGGGGAGGGAGCTTTCTTT
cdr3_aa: CASRIRGEGAFF

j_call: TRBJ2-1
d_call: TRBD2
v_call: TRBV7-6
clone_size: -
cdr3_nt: TGTGCCAGCAGCTTAGAAGTAGCGGGGGGTGATGCGTTGCTAAACAATGAGCAGTTCTTC
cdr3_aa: CASSLEVAGGDALLNNEQFF

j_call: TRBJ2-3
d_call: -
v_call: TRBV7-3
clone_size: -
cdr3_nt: TGTGCCAGCAGCTTCTCAGGGGTACCAGATACGCAGTATTTT
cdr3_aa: CASSFSGVPDTQYF

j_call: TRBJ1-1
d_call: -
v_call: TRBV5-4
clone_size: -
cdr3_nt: TGTGCCAGCAGCAAGGTCGGACAAAACACTGAAGCTTTCTTT
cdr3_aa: CASSKVGQNTEAFF

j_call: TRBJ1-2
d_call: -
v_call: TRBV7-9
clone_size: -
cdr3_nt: TGTGCCAGCAGCTTGCATTCGGGTTCTGGCTACACCTTC
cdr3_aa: CASSLHSGSGYTF

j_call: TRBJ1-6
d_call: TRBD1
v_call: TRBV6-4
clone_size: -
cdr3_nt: TGTGCCAGCAGTGAGGGACAGGGAGGGTCACCCCTCCACTTT
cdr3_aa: CASSEGQGGSPLHF

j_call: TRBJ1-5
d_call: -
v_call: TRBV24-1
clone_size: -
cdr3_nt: TGTGCCACCAGTGATAAATCCTGGGAGAGCAATCAGCCCCAGCATTTT
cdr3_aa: CATSDKSWESNQPQHF

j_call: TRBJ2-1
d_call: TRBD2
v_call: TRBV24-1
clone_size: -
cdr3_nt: TGTGCCACCAGTGATAGGACTAGCGGGAGGGCCTTACTACAAAATGAGCAGTTCTTC
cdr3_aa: CATSDRTSGRALLQNEQFF

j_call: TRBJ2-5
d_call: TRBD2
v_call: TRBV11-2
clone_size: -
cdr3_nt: TGTGCCAGCAGCCTAGCGGGAGGAAGAGAGACCCAGTACTTC
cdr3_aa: CASSLAGGRETQYF

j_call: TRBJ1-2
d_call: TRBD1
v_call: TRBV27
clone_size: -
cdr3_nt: TGTGCCAGCAGTTTATCGAGGAGGGGGCATGGCTACACCTTC
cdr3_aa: CASSLSRRGHGYTF

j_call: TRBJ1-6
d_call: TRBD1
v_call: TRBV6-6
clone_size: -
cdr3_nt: TGTGCCAGCAGTTCCCTTGGACAGGGGAATTCACCCCTCCACTTT
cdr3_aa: CASSSLGQGNSPLHF

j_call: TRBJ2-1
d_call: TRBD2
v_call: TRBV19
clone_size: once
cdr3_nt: TGTGCCAGTAGTATCCCTCGGATAGCGGGATACAATGAGCAGTTCTTC
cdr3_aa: CASSIPRIAGYNEQFF

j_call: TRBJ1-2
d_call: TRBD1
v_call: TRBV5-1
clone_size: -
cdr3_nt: TGCGCCAGCAGCCCGGGACAGGGAAGTTTTAGCTACACCTTC
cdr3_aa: CASSPGQGSFSYTF

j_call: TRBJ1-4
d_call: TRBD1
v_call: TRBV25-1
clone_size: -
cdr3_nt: TGTGCCAGCAGTGACCCGACAGGGGAAGGGGAAAAACTGTTTTTT
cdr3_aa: CASSDPTGEGEKLFF

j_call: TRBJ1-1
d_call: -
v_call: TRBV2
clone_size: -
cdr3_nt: TGTGCCAGCAGCGTGACGAGACTGGGTAGCACTGAAGCTTTCTTT
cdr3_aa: CASSVTRLGSTEAFF

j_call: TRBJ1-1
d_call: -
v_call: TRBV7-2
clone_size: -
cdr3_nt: TGTGCCAGCAGCCCCCGCCCGACAGGGAACACTGAAGCTTTCTTT
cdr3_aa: CASSPRPTGNTEAFF

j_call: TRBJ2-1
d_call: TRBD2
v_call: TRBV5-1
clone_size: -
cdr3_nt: TGCGCCAGCAGCTACCCCCGGGAGGCCCCTGAGCAGTTCTTC
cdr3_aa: CASSYPREAPEQFF

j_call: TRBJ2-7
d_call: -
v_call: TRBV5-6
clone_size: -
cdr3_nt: TGTGCCAGCAGCTCCCCCCCGGGAGAATCCTACGAGCAGTACTTC
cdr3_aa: CASSSPPGESYEQYF

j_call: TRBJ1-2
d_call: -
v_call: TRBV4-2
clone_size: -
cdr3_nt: TGTGCCAGCAGCCAACCCACCAGATTAGCTATCTATGGCTACACCTTC
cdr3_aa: CASSQPTRLAIYGYTF

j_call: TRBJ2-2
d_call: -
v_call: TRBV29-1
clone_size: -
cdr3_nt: TGCAGCGTTGACGGGGGGCCCGGGGAGCTGTTTTTT
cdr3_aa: CSVDGGPGELFF

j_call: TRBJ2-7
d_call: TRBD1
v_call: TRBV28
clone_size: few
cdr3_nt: TGTGCCAGCAGTTCGCCGGGACAGGGTGACTACGAGCAGTACTTC
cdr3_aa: CASSSPGQGDYEQYF

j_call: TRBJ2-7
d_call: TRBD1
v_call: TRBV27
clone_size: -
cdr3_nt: TGTGCCAGCAGCCAGGGGGCGCGAGAGCAGTACTTC
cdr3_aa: CASSQGAREQYF

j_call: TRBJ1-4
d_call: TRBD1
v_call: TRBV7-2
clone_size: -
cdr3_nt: TGTGCCAGCAGAACGGGACAGGGAAAAGAAAAACTGTTTTTT
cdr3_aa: CASRTGQGKEKLFF

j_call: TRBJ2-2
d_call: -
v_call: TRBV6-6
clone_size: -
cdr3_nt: TGTGCCAGCTGCCCGGTTCCAACCGGGGAGCTGTTTTTT
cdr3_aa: CASCPVPTGELFF